This T cell receptor beta chain was obtained from a study of cytomegalovirus exposure and HLA in healthy donors. Findings and caveats of the study: Some public TCRs appeared in many individuals, while most sequences were rare. One later analysis reportedly identified an Asian-associated ancestry cluster that showed fewer N-insertions than the 666-donor mean.

60 Vbeta and 13 Jbeta primers were used in PCR. Method: immunoSEQ multiplex PCR; TCRdb's copy keeps in-frame clones and lacks some. The sample contains more than 90,000 clones, 78% of which appear only once. On this clone itself: Antigen: not known.

Germline V gene sequence: CDR1 MNHEY, CDR2 SMNVEV (reference sequence). Trimming cost V 6 bases and J 4 bases; bases outside gene matches: 7. This CDR3 comprises 14 residues. The sequence was obtained from a woman aged 55-70 years in good health and CMV-seronegative. Sequencing used PBMCs. The chain employs TRBV27 and TRBJ2-7; 9 bases match TRBD2. DNA for the CDR3: TGTGCCAGCAGGTCCCGGCTAGCGGGATACGAGCAGTACTTC. Protein: CASRSRLAGYEQYF.